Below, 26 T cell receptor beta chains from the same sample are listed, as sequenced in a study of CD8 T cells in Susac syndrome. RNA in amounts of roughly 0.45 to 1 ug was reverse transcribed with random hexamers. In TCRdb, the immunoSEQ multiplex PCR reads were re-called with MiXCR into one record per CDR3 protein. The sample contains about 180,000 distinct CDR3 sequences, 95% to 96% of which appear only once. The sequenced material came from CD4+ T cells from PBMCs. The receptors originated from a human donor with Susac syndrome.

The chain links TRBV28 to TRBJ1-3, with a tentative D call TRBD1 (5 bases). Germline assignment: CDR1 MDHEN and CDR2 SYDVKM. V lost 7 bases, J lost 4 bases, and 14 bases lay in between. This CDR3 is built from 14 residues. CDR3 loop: CASTGGTGGNTIYF. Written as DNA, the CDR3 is TGTGCCAGCACCGGGGGTACGGGGGGAAACACCATATATTTT.

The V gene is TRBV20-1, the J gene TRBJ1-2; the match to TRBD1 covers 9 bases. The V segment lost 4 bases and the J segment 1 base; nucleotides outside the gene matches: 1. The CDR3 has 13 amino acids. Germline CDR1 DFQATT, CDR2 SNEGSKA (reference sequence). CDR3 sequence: CSANRGHNYGYTF. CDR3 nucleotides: TGCAGTGCTAACAGGGGGCATAACTATGGCTACACCTTC.

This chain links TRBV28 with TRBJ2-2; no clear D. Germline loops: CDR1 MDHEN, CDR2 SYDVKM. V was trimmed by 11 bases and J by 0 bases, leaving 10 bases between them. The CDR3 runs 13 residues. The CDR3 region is CAHRTTNTGELFF. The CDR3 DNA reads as TGTGCCCATCGGACGACGAACACCGGGGAGCTGTTTTTT.

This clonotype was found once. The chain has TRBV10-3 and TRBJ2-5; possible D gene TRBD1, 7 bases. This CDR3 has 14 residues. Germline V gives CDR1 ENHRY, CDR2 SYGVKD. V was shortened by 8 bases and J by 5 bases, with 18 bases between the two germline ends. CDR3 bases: TGTGCCATCTCGCGGACAGGAGGGGTTGAGACCCAGTACTTC. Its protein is CAISRTGGVETQYF.

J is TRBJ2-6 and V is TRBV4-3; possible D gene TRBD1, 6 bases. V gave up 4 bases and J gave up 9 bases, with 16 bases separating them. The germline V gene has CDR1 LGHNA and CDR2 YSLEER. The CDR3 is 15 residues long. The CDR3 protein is CASSLLIGTRNVLTF. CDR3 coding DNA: TGCGCCAGCAGCCTACTGATCGGGACACGCAACGTCCTGACTTTC.

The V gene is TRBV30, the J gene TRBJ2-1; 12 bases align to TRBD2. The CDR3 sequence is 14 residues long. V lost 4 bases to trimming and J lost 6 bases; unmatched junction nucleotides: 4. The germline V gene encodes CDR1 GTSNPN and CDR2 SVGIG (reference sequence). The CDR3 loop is CAWIPSGRANEQFF. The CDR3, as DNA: TGTGCCTGGATCCCTAGCGGGAGGGCCAATGAGCAGTTCTTC.

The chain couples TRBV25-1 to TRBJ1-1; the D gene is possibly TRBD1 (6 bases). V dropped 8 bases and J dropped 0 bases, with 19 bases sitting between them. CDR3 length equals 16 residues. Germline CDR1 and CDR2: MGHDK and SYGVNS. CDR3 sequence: CASPAGASYLNTEAFF. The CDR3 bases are TGTGCCAGCCCTGCAGGGGCCTCATACCTGAACACTGAAGCTTTCTTT.

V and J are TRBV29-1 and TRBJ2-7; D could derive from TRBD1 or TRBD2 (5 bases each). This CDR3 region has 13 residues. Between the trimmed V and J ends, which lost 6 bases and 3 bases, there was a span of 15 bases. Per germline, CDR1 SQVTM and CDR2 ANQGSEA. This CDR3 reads CSVTRDGNYEQYF. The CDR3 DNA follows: TGCAGCGTCACCCGGGACGGAAACTACGAGCAGTACTTC.

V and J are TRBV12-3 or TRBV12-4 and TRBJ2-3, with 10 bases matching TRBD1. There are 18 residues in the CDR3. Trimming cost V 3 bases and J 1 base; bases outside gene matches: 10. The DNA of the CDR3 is TGTGCCAGCAGTTTGCGGGACAGGGGACGAGGGGGCACAGATACGCAGTATTTT. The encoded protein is CASSLRDRGRGGTDTQYF.

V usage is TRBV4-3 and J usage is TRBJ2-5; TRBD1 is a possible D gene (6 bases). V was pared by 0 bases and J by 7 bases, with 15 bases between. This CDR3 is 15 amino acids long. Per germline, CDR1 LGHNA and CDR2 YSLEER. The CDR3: CASSQDRSGVGTQYF. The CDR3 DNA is TGCGCCAGCAGCCAAGATCGCTCAGGGGTTGGGACCCAGTACTTC.

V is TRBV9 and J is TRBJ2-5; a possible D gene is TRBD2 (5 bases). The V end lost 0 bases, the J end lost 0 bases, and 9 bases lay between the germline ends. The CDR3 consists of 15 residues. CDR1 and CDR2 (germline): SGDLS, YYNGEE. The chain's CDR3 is CASSVGPGNQETQYF. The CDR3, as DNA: TGTGCCAGCAGCGTAGGACCCGGGAACCAAGAGACCCAGTACTTC. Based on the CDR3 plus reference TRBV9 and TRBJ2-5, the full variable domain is DSGVTQTPKHLITATGQRVTLRCSPRSGDLSVYWYQQSLDQGLQFLIQYYNGEERAKGNILERFSAQQFPDLHSELNLSSLELGDSALYFCASSVGPGNQETQYFGPGTRLLVL.

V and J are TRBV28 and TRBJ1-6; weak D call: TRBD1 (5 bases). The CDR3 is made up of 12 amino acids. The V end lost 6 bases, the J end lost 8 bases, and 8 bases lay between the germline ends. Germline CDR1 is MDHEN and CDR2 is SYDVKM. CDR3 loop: CASSATDSPLHF. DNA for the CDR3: TGTGCCAGCAGCGCGACAGATTCACCCCTCCACTTT.

CDR3 DNA sequence: TGTGCCACCAGCAGAGAATGGACAGGTAGCTTCTCACCCCTCCACTTT. Its translation: CATSREWTGSFSPLHF. J is TRBJ1-6 and V is TRBV15; TRBD1 aligns across 7 bases. J lost 10 bases, V lost 0 bases, and 9 bases had no gene match. The CDR3 totals 16 residues. Germline V gives CDR1 LNHNV, CDR2 YYDKDF (reference sequence).

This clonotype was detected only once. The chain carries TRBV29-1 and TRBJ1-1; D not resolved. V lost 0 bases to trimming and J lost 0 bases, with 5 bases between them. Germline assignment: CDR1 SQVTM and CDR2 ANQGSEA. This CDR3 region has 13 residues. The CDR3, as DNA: TGCAGCGTTGAAGAACCGGTGAACACTGAAGCTTTCTTT. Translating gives CSVEEPVNTEAFF.

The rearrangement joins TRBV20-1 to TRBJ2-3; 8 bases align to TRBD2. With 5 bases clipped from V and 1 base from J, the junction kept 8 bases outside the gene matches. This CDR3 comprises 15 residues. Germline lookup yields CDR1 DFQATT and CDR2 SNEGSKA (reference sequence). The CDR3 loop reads CSASTLAVGTDTQYF. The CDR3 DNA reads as TGCAGTGCTTCCACACTAGCGGTCGGCACAGATACGCAGTATTTT.

CDR3 in DNA: TGTGCCAGCAGTTTATTACCCCCAGGGGCAGAACAGCCCCAGCATTTT. This gives the protein CASSLLPPGAEQPQHF. V gene TRBV27 combines with J gene TRBJ1-5; possible D gene TRBD1, 6 bases. This CDR3 is built from 16 residues. The germline CDR1 and CDR2 sequences are MNHEY and SMNVEV (reference sequence). The V end was cut by 1 base, the J end by 7 bases, with 17 bases between.

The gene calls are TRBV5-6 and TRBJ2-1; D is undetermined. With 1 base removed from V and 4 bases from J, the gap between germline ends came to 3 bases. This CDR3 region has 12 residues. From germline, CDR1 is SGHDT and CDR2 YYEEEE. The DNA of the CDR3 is TGTGCCAGCAGCTTGTGGTACAATGAGCAGTTCTTC. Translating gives CASSLWYNEQFF.

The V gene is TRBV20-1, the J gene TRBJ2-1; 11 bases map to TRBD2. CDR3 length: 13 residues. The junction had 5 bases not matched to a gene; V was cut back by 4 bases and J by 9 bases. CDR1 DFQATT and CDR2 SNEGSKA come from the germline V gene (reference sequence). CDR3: CSANLAGGPEQFF. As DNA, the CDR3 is TGCAGTGCTAACCTAGCGGGAGGCCCTGAGCAGTTCTTC.

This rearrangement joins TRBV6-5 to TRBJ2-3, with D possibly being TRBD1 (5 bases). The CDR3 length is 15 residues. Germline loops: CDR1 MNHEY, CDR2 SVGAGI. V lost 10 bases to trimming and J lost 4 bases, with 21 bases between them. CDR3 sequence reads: CATSSGLSFADTQYF. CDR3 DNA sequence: TGTGCCACCTCCTCAGGGCTGAGTTTTGCAGATACGCAGTATTTT.

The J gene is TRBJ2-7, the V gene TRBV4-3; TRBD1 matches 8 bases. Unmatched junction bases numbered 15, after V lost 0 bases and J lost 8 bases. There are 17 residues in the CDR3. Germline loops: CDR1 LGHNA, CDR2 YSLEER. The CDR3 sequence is CASSQEPGGGFFEQQYF. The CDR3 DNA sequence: TGCGCCAGCAGCCAAGAACCAGGGGGCGGTTTCTTCGAGCAGCAGTACTTC.

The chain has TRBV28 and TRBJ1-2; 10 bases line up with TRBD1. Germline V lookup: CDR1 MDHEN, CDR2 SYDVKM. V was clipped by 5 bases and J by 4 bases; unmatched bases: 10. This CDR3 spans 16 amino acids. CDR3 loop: CASSLPLGQGIYGYTF. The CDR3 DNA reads TGTGCCAGCAGTCTCCCCCTGGGACAGGGGATCTATGGCTACACCTTC.

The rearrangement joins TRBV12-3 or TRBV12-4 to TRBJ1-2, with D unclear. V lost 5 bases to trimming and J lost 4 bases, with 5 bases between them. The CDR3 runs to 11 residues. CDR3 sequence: CASSRSYGYTF. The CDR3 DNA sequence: TGTGCCAGCAGTAGGAGCTATGGCTACACCTTC.

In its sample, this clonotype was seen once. The CDR3 spells CSARGILYGYTF. CDR3 coding DNA: TGCAGTGCTAGAGGCATCCTCTATGGCTACACCTTC. The chain links TRBV20-1 to TRBJ1-2, with D uncertain. Germline V gene sequence: CDR1 DFQATT, CDR2 SNEGSKA (reference sequence). The CDR3 sequence is 12 residues long. The ends were cut back, 1 base at V and 4 bases at J, with 7 bases in the middle.

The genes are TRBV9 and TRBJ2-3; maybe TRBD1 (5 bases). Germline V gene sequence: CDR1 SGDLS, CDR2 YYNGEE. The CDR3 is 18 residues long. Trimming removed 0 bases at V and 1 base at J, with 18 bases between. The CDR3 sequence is CASSVASGNRIGTDTQYF. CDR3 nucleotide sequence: TGTGCCAGCAGCGTAGCGTCCGGCAACAGGATCGGCACAGATACGCAGTATTTT.

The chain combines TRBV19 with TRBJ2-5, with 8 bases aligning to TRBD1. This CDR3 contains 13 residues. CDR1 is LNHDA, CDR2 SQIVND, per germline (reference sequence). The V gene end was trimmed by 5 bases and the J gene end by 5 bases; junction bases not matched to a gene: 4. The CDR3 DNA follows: TGTGCCAGTAGTCTCCAGGGGGCCGAGACCCAGTACTTC. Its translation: CASSLQGAETQYF.

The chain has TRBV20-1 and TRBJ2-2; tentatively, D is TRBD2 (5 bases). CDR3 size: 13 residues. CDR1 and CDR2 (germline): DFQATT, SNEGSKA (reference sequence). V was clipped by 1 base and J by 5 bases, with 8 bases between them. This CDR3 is CSARVPGTGELFF. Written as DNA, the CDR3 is TGCAGTGCTAGAGTCCCGGGAACCGGGGAGCTGTTTTTT.